This is a list of T cell receptor beta chains from one sample in a study of T cells in Graves' hyperthyroidism and ophthalmopathy. In TCRdb, the multiplex PCR reads were re-called with MiXCR into one record per CDR3 protein. The table lists about 550,000 distinct CDR3 sequences, less than 25% of them singletons. Input material: blood. The receptors were gathered from a man aged 18 to 29 with Graves' hyperthyroidism. CDR3s leave out the opening cysteine and the closing phenylalanine or tryptophan. Fields, in order: J gene, V gene, CDR3 protein.

>TRBJ2-7|TRBV5-1
ASSLEGGLAYEQY
>TRBJ2-5|TRBV12-3/TRBV12-4
ASRPGREETQY
>TRBJ1-1|TRBV5-1
ASSLAPSGGQTEAF
>TRBJ2-2|TRBV14
ASSRRQGASGELF
>TRBJ1-2|TRBV14
ASSINPAGDGYT
>TRBJ1-3|TRBV12-3/TRBV12-4
ASSSRARQLGNTIY
>TRBJ2-2|TRBV3-1
ASSQGLVSGELF
>TRBJ2-7|TRBV6-5
ASSYVTGGEQY
>TRBJ1-2|TRBV3-1
ASSPIRDRILNYT
>TRBJ1-1|TRBV5-1
ASSRGDRDHTEAF
>TRBJ2-7|TRBV28
ASSLGMGLAAYEQY
>TRBJ2-7|TRBV6-1
ASTSAGEQY
>TRBJ1-2|TRBV7-2
ASSLSWTGAGGYT
>TRBJ1-2|TRBV7-8
ASSLVARDGYT
>TRBJ2-7|TRBV12-3/TRBV12-4
ASSAAEGYDQY
>TRBJ2-2|TRBV7-8
ASTPGTTNTGELF
>TRBJ2-7|TRBV12-5
ASGPSSYEQY
>TRBJ1-5|TRBV2
ASSPVQGGLNQPQH
>TRBJ1-1|TRBV6-1
ASSERPGDTTEAF
>TRBJ1-1|TRBV28
ASSRTGMNAEAF
>TRBJ1-2|TRBV27
ASKRGGRTGGYT
>TRBJ1-1|TRBV6-1
ASSEWGQAATEAF
>TRBJ2-5|TRBV5-1
ASSLNGLQETQY
>TRBJ2-7|TRBV13
ASSLGRVSYEQY
>TRBJ2-5|TRBV11-3
ASSLAEGTQY
>TRBJ2-7|TRBV28
ASTIAGQGSYEQY
>TRBJ2-7|TRBV7-3
ASSLQKRTDHSYEQY
>TRBJ1-5|TRBV19
ASSFRTGPDQPQH